This T cell receptor beta chain was found in a study of cytomegalovirus exposure and HLA in healthy donors. Study results and limitations: In vitro experiments confirmed that three CMV-associated chains were specific for CMV antigens. A reported reduction in N-insertions relative to the roughly 700-donor mean was seen in an Asian-associated ancestry cluster in a later analysis. A missense DCLRE1C variant was associated with V- and J-gene trimming of TCR beta chains in a later analysis, and an independent cohort replicated the association. Associated with cytomegalovirus, according to the listing, were fewer than 200 TCR beta chains.

CDR3 length: 17 amino acids. V lost 7 bases, J lost 0 bases, and 18 bases lay in between. Germline CDR1 SGHAT, CDR2 FQNNGV. Primers for the PCR totalled 60 Vbeta and 13 Jbeta. TCRdb's copy holds only in-frame clones and misses some; the assay was immunoSEQ multiplex PCR. Of 100,000 or so clones listed, 75% to 85% are singletons. In the case of this clone: Its antigen is unknown.

Sample: PBMCs. The chain has TRBV11-2 and TRBJ1-4, with a tentative D call TRBD1 (6 bases). This TCR came from a man between 18 and 29 years old in good health and CMV-seronegative. The CDR3 nucleotides read TGTGCCAGCACCCGGACAGCGGAATTTGCAACTAATGAAAAACTGTTTTTT. This sequence encodes CASTRTAEFATNEKLFF.